This TCR beta chain was obtained from a study of blood T cell repertoires in COVID-19. Produced via immunoSEQ multiplex PCR; TCRdb's table is partial and in-frame only. The table lists roughly 280,000 clones, 88% of them singletons. Sequencing was done on a sample of PBMCs or T cells enriched from blood (not recorded which). The sequence was collected from a woman between 45 and 60 years old who had recovered from COVID-19.

The DNA for the CDR3 is TGTGCCTGGAGTGTACCAGGGATTCGTGAAAAACTGTTTTTT. This translates into CAWSVPGIREKLFF. The chain joins TRBV30 to TRBJ1-4; D may be TRBD1 (5 bases). Trimming took off 0 bases at V and 7 bases at J, with 12 bases between the two ends. In germline, CDR1 is GTSNPN, CDR2 SVGIG (reference sequence). CDR3 length: 14 residues.